The present T cell receptor beta chain was sequenced within a study of shared clonotypes between healthy human individuals. Per the original methods: Junction-only sequences produced by ImmunoSEQ had no quality scores, so filtering differed. Data came from immunoSEQ multiplex PCR; TCRdb stores just in-frame clones and leaves some out. V and J calls and clone size are as listed in that table; D and trimming were resolved from the DNA. The data hold over 850,000 clones, with 75% to 80% observed a single time. The CDR3 runs 15 residues. Trimming shortened V by 2 bases and J by 7 bases, and 15 bases separated the two germline ends. Germline-derived CDR1 and CDR2 are MGHRA and YSYEKL.

The source of this sequence is a man aged 18 to 29 in good health. Some clones in this sample may be carry-over from other donors' samples. Material: memory CD4+ T cells from PBMCs. Subset specified: CD45RA-negative fraction. This rearrangement joins TRBV4-1 to TRBJ2-4, with D possibly being TRBD2 (6 bases). In DNA form, the CDR3 reads TGCGCCAGCAGCCAAACAGGATCCCGGGGGAACATTCAGTACTTC. Residues: CASSQTGSRGNIQYF.